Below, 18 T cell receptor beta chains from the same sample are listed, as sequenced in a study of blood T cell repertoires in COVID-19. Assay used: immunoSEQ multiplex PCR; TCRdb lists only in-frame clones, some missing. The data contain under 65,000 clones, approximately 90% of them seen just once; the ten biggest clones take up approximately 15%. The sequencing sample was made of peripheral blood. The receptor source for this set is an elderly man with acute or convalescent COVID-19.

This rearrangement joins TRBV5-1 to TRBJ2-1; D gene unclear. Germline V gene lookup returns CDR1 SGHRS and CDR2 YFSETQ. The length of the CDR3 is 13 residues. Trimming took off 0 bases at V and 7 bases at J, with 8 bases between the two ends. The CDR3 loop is CASSLAQQNEQFF. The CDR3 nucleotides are TGCGCCAGCAGCTTGGCCCAACAGAATGAGCAGTTCTTC.

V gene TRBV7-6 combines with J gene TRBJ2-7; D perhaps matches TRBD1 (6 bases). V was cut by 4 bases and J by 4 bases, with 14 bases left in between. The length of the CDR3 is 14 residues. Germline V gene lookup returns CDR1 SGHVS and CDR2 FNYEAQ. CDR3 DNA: TGTGCCAGCAGCTCTCTGACAGGTTCTTACGAGCAGTACTTC. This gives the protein CASSSLTGSYEQYF.

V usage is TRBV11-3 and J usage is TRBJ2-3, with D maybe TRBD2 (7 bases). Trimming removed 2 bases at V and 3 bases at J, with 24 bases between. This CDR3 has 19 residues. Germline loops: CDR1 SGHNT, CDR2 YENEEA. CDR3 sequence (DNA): TGTGCCAGCAGCTTAAGGCTCGGCGGGGGATTCCAGGGGACAGATACGCAGTATTTT. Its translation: CASSLRLGGGFQGTDTQYF.

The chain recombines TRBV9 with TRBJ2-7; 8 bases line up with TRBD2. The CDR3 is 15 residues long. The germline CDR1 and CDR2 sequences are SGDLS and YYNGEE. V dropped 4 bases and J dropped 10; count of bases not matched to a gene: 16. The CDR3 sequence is CASSPRIAGNLQQYF. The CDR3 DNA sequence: TGTGCCAGCAGCCCCCGTATAGCGGGGAACCTTCAACAGTACTTC.

The CDR3 bases are TGTGCCAGCAGCCCCCCCAGGGGCAGGCATGGCTACACCTTC. Its translation: CASSPPRGRHGYTF. The J gene is TRBJ1-2, the V gene TRBV3-1 (or the pseudogene TRBV3-2); tentatively, D is TRBD1 (6 bases). Looked up from germline, CDR1 is LGHDT and CDR2 is YNNKEL (reference sequence). This CDR3 is built from 14 residues. Between the trimmed V and J ends, which lost 4 bases and 6 bases, there was a span of 15 bases.

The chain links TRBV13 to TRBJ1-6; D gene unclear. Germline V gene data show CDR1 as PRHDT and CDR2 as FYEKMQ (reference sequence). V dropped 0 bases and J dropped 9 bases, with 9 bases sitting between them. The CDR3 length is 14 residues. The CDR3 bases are TGTGCCAGCAGCTTAGGGGACTCACCTTCACCCCTCCACTTT. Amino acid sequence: CASSLGDSPSPLHF.

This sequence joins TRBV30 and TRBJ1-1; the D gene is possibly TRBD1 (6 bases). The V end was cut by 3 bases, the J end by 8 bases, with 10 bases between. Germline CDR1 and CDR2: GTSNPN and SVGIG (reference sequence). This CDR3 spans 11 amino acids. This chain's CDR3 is CAWRKGEEAFF. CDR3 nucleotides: TGTGCCTGGAGGAAGGGGGAGGAAGCTTTCTTT.

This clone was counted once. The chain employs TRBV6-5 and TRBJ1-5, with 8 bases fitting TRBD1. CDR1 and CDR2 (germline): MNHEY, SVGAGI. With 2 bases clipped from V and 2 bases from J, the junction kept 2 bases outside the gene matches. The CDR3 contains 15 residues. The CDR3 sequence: CASSYRGQGNQPQHF. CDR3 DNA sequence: TGTGCCAGCAGTTACCGGGGACAGGGCAATCAGCCCCAGCATTTT.

CDR3 residues: CASSLGEGVIYNEQFF. CDR3 coding DNA: TGCGCCAGCAGCTTGGGTGAGGGGGTGATATACAATGAGCAGTTCTTC. The J gene is TRBJ2-1, the V gene TRBV5-1, with D possibly matching TRBD1 (6 bases). V lost 0 bases and J lost 4, with 14 bases in between. This CDR3 contains 16 residues. Per germline, CDR1 SGHRS and CDR2 YFSETQ.

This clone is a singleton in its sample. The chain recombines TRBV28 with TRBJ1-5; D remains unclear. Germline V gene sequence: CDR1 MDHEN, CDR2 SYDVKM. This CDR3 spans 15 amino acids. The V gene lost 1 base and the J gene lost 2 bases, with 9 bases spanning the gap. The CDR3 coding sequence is TGTGCCAGCAGTTTATCTGCGGCAGGCAATCAGCCCCAGCATTTT. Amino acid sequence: CASSLSAAGNQPQHF.

The CDR3 nucleotides read TGTGCCTGGAGCCCTCGACAGTCGAACACCGGGGAGCTGTTTTTT. It codes for CAWSPRQSNTGELFF. The V gene is TRBV30, the J gene TRBJ2-2; D is possibly TRBD1 (5 bases). The germline CDR1 and CDR2 sequences are GTSNPN and SVGIG (reference sequence). CDR3 length equals 15 residues. Between the trimmed V and J ends, which lost 3 bases and 0 bases, there was a span of 11 bases.

The CDR3: CATKGQGAGGNQPQHF. DNA of the CDR3: TGTGCCACCAAGGGACAGGGGGCAGGGGGCAATCAGCCCCAGCATTTT. This chain links TRBV19 with TRBJ1-5, with 12 bases aligning to TRBD1. Losses at the gene ends were 10 bases for V and 2 bases for J; bases not matched to a gene: 9. CDR3 length: 16 residues. CDR1 LNHDA and CDR2 SQIVND come from the germline V gene (reference sequence).

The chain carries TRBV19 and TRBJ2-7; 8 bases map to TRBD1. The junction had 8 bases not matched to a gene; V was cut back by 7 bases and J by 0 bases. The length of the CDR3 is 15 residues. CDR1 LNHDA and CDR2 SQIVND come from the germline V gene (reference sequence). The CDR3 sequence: CASNPGQGNSYEQYF. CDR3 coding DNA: TGTGCCAGTAACCCCGGACAGGGAAACTCCTACGAGCAGTACTTC.

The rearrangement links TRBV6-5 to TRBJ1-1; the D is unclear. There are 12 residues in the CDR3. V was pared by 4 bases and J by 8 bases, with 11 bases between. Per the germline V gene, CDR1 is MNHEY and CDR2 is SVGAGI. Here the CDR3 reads CASSSLTSEAFF. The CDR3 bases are TGTGCCAGCAGTTCCCTCACGAGCGAAGCTTTCTTT.

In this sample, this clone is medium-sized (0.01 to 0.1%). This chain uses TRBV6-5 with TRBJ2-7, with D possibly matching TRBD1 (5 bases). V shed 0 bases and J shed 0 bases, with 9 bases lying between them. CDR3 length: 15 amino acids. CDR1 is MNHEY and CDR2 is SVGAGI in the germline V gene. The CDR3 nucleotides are TGTGCCAGCAGTTACTCGGGGCAGGCCTCCTACGAGCAGTACTTC. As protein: CASSYSGQASYEQYF.

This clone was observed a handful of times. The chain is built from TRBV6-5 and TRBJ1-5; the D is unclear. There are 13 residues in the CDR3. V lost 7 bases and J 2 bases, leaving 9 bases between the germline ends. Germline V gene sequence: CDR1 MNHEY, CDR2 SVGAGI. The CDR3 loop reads CASTGFRNQPQHF. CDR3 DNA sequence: TGTGCCAGCACAGGATTTCGCAATCAGCCCCAGCATTTT.

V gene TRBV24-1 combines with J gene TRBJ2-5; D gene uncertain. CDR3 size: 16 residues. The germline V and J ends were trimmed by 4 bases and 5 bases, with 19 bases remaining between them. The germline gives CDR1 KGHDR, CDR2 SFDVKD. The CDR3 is CATSDPETPGLETQYF. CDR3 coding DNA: TGTGCCACCAGTGACCCAGAGACTCCCGGGTTGGAGACCCAGTACTTC.

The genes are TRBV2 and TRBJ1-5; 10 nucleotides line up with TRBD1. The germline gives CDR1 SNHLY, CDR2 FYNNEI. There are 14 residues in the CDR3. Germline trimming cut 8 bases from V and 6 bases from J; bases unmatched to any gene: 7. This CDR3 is CASRGTGEGQPQHF. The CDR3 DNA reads TGTGCCAGCCGTGGGACAGGGGAAGGTCAGCCCCAGCATTTT.